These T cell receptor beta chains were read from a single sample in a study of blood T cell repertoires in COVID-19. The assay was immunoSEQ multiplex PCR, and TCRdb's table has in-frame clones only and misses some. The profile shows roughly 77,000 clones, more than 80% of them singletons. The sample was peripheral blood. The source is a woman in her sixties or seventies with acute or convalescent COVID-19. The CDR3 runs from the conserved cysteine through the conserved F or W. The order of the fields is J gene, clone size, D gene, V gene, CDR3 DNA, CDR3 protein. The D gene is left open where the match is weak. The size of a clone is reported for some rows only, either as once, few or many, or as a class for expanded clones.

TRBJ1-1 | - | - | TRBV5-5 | TGTGCCAGCAGCTTGGTGGCGGGACCAAAGAACACTGAAGCTTTCTTT | CASSLVAGPKNTEAFF
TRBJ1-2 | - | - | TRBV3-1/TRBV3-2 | TGTGCCAGCAGCCTAGTTGGGCAGTCCTATGGCTACACCTTC | CASSLVGQSYGYTF
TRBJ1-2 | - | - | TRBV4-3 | TGCGCCAGCAGCGGCCGGATTGGACAGAGCGGTTTTGGCTATGGCTACACCTTC | CASSGRIGQSGFGYGYTF
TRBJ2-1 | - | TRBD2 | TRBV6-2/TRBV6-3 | TGTGCCAGCAGTTCTTTAGCGGGGCCCCGGCAGGAGCAGTTCTTC | CASSSLAGPRQEQFF
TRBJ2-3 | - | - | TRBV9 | TGTGCCAGCAGCGTAAGCAACGGAGGGTACACAGATACGCAGTATTTT | CASSVSNGGYTDTQYF
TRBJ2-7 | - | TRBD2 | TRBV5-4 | TGTGCCAGCAGCTCCGGGGGGAACTCCTACGAGCAGTACTTC | CASSSGGNSYEQYF
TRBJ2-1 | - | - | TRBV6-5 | TGTGCCAGCAAGGAGGGGGCCCCCCCTTGGGAGCAGTTCTTC | CASKEGAPPWEQFF
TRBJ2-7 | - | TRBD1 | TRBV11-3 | TGTGCCAGCAGCTTAGTCAAAACAGGGGATCGCGAGCAGTACTTC | CASSLVKTGDREQYF
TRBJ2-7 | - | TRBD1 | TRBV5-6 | TGTGCCAGCAGCTTCCCGACAGGGTCCCACGAGCAGTACTTC | CASSFPTGSHEQYF
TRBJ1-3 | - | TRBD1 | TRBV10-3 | TGTGCCATCAGTGCCCGGGTACAGGGGTCTGGAAACACCATATATTTT | CAISARVQGSGNTIYF
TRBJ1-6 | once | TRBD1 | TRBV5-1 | TGCGCCAGCAGCGTTAGCCGGGACAGGGGAAATTCACCCCTCCACTTT | CASSVSRDRGNSPLHF
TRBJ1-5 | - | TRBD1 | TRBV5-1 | TGCGCCAGCAGCTTGACAGGGGCGGGCAATCAGCCCCAGCATTTT | CASSLTGAGNQPQHF
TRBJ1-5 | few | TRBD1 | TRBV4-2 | TGTGCCAGCAGCCAAAGACGGGACAGGGGAGTTGGCAATCAGCCCCAGCATTTT | CASSQRRDRGVGNQPQHF
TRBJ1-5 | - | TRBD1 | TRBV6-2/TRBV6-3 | TGTGCCAGCAGTACAGGGGATCAGCCCCAGCATTTT | CASSTGDQPQHF
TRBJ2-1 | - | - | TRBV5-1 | TGCGCCAGCAGCCCGCACAGGGATGAGCAGTTCTTC | CASSPHRDEQFF
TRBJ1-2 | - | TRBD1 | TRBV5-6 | TGTGCCAGCAGCGCCGGGACAGGGGGACATGGCTACACCTTC | CASSAGTGGHGYTF
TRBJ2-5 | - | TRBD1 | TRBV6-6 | TGTGCCAGCAGTTGGGGACAGGGTAGGGTGGAGACCCAGTACTTC | CASSWGQGRVETQYF
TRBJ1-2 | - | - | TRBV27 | TGTGCCAGCAGTTTATCGATTGGACACGACTATGGCTACACCTTC | CASSLSIGHDYGYTF
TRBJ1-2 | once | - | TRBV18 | TGTGCCAGCTCACCACGGGATGGGGGAGGTAGCTACACCTTC | CASSPRDGGGSYTF
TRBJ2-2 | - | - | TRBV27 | TGTGCCAGCAGTTTCCAGGACACCAACACCGGGGAGCTGTTTTTT | CASSFQDTNTGELFF
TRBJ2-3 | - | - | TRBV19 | TGTGCCAGCAGTGAGACAGAACCAGATACGCAGTATTTT | CASSETEPDTQYF
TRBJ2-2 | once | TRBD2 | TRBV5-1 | TGCGCCAGCAGCTTGGATGGGGAGGGAACCGGGGAGCTGTTTTTT | CASSLDGEGTGELFF
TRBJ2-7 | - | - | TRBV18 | TGTGCCAGCTCACATGCAGAAAATCCCTACGAGCAGTACTTC | CASSHAENPYEQYF